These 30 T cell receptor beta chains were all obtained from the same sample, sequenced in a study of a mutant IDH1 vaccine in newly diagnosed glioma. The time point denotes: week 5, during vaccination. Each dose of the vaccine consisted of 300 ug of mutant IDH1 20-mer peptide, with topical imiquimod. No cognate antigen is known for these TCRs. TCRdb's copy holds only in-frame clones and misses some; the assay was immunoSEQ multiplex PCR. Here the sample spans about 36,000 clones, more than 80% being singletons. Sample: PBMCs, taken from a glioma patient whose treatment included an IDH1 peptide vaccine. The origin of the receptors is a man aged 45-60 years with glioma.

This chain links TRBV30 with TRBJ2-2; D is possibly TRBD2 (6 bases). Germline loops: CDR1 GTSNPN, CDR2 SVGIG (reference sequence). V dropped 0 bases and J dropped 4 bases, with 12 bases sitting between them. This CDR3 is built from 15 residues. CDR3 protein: CAWSVALASTGELFF. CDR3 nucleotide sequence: TGTGCCTGGAGTGTAGCCCTAGCGAGCACCGGGGAGCTGTTTTTT.

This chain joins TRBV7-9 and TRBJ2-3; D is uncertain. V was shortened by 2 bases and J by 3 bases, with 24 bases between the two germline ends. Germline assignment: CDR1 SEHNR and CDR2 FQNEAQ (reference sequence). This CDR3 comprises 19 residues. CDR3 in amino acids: CASSLNRASIPRSTDTQYF. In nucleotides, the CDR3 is TGTGCCAGCAGCTTAAATCGGGCCTCCATCCCCAGATCAACAGATACGCAGTATTTT. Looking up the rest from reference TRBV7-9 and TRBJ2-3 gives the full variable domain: DTGVSQNPRHKITKRGQNVTFRCDPISEHNRLYWYRQTLGQGPEFLTYFQNEAQLEKSRLLSDRFSAERPKGSFSTLEIQRTEQGDSAMYLCASSLNRASIPRSTDTQYFGPGTRLTVL.

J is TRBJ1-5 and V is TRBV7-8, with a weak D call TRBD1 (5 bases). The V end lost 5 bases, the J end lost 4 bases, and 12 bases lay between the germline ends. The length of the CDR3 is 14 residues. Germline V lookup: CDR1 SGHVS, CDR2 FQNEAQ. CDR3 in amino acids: CASSPGIANQPQHF. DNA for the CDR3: TGTGCCAGCAGCCCAGGGATTGCAAATCAGCCCCAGCATTTT.

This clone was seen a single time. The CDR3 is CASSVGGETGELFF. In DNA, the CDR3 is TGTGCCAGCAGCGTTGGGGGGGAAACCGGGGAGCTGTTTTTT. The chain is built from TRBV9 and TRBJ2-2; 7 bases line up with TRBD2. Germline V gene sequence: CDR1 SGDLS, CDR2 YYNGEE. J gave up 5 bases and V 2 bases, and 3 bases lay outside the gene matches. The CDR3 sequence is 14 residues long.

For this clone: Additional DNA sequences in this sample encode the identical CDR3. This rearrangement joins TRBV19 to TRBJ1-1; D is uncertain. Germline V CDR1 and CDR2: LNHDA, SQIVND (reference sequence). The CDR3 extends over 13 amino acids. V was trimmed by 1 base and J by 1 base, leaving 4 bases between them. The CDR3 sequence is CASSIGRNTEAFF. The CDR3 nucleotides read TGTGCCAGTAGTATAGGGAGGAACACTGAAGCTTTCTTT.

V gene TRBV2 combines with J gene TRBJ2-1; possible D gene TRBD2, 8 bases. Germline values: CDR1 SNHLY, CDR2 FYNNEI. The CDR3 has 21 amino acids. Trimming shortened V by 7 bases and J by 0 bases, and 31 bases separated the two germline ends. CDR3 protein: CASNLLGRGREVAASYNEQFF. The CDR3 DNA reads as TGTGCCAGCAACCTTTTGGGGAGGGGGCGGGAGGTCGCGGCCTCCTACAATGAGCAGTTCTTC. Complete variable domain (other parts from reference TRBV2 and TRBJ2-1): EPEVTQTPSHQVTQMGQEVILRCVPISNHLYFYWYRQILGQKVEFLVSFYNNEISEKSEIFDDQFSVERPDGSNFTLKIRSTKLEDSAMYFCASNLLGRGREVAASYNEQFFGPGTRLTVL.

CDR3 DNA sequence: TGTGCCAGCGAGGCTTTAGGGCAGGGGAACTATGGCTACACCTTC. This codes for CASEALGQGNYGYTF. The V gene is TRBV2, the J gene TRBJ1-2, with a tentative D call TRBD1 (6 bases). V was shortened by 8 bases and J by 2 bases, with 18 bases between the two germline ends. Germline assignment: CDR1 SNHLY and CDR2 FYNNEI. CDR3 length equals 15 residues.

CDR3 DNA: TGTGCCAGCAGTTCCACCGGGGGGGGGCCAAGATACGAGCAGTACTTC. Residues: CASSSTGGGPRYEQYF. The rearrangement links TRBV7-9 to TRBJ2-7; TRBD2 agrees at 8 bases. V lost 6 bases and J lost 4; bases outside the gene matches: 14. This CDR3 region has 16 residues. Germline CDR1 reads SEHNR; CDR2 reads FQNEAQ (reference sequence).

DNA for the CDR3: TGTGCCAGCAGCGTGGGCATCTCCTACGAGCAGTACTTC. Protein sequence: CASSVGISYEQYF. V gene TRBV9 combines with J gene TRBJ2-7; D ambiguous. Germline CDR1 SGDLS, CDR2 YYNGEE. The V and J ends lost 2 bases and 0 bases respectively, with 6 bases between them. The CDR3 extends over 13 amino acids.

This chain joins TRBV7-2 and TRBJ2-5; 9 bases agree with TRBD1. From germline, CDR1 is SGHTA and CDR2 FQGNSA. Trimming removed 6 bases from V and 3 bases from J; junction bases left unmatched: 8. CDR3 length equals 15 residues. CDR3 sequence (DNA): TGTGCCAGCAGGTCACAGGGGGCGATAAAAGAGACCCAGTACTTC. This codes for CASRSQGAIKETQYF.

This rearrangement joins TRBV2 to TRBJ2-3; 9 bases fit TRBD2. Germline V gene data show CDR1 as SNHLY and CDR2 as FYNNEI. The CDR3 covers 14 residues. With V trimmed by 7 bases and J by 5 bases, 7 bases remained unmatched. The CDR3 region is CASIGGGVQDTQYF. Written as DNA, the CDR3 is TGTGCCAGCATCGGCGGGGGGGTGCAAGATACGCAGTATTTT.

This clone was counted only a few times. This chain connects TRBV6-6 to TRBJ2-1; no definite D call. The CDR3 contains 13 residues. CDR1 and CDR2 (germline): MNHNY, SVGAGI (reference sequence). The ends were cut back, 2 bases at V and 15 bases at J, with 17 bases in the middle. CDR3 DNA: TGTGCCAGCAGTTACCTGACTCAAAATTTCGCGTTCTTC. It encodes CASSYLTQNFAFF.

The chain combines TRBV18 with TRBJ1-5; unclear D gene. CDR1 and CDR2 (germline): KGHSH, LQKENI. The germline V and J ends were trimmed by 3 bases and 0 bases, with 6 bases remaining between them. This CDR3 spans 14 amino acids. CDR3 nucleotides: TGTGCCAGCTCACCTACGGATAGCAATCAGCCCCAGCATTTT. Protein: CASSPTDSNQPQHF.

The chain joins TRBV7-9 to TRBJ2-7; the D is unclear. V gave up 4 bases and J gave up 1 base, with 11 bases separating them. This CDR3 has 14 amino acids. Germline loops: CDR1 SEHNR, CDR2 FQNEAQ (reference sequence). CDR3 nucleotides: TGTGCCAGCAGCTCCGTCGACAATTCCTACGAGCAGTACTTC. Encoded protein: CASSSVDNSYEQYF. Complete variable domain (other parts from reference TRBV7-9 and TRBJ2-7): DTGVSQNPRHKITKRGQNVTFRCDPISEHNRLYWYRQTLGQGPEFLTYFQNEAQLEKSRLLSDRFSAERPKGSFSTLEIQRTEQGDSAMYLCASSSVDNSYEQYFGPGTRLTVT.

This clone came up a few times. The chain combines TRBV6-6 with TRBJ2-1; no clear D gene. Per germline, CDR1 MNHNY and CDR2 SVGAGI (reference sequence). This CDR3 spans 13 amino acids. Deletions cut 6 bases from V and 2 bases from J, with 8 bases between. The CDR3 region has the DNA TGTGCCAGCAGCCCCAGAACCTACAATGAGCAGTTCTTC. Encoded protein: CASSPRTYNEQFF.

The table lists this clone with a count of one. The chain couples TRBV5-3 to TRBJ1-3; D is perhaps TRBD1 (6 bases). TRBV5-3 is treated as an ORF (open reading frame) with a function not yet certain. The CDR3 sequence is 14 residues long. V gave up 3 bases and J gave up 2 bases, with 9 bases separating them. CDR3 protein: CARSSYRAGNTIYF. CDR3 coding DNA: TGTGCCAGAAGCTCCTACAGGGCTGGAAACACCATATATTTT.

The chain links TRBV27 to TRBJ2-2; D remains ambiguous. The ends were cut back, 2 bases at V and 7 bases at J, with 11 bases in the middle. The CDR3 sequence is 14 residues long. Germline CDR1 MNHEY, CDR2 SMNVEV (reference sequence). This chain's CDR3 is CASSLLIGYGELFF. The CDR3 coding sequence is TGTGCCAGCAGTTTACTTATCGGGTACGGGGAGCTGTTTTTT.

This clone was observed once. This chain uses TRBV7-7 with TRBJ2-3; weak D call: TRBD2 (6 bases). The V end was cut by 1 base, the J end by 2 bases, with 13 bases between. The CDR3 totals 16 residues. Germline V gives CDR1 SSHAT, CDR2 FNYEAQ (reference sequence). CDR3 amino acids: CASSLGVGTATDTQYF. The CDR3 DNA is TGTGCCAGCAGCTTAGGTGTGGGGACTGCCACAGATACGCAGTATTTT.

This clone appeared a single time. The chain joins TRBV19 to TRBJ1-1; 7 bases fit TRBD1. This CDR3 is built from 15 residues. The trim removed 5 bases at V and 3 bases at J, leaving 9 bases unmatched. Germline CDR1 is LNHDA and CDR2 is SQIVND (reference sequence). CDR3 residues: CASSPGDRLDTEAFF. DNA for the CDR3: TGTGCCAGTAGTCCTGGGGACAGATTAGACACTGAAGCTTTCTTT.

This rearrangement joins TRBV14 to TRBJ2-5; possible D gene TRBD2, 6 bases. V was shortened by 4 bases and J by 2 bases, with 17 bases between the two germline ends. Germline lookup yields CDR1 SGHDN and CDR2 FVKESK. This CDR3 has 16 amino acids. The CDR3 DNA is TGTGCCAGCAGCCTGGGCGGTGTAGGGACTCAAGAGACCCAGTACTTC. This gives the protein CASSLGGVGTQETQYF.

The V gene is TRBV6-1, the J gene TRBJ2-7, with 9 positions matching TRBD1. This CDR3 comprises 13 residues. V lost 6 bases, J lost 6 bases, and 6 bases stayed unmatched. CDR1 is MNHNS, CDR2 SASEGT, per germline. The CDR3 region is CASRRTGDAEQYF. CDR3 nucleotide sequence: TGTGCCAGCAGGAGGACAGGGGACGCCGAGCAGTACTTC.

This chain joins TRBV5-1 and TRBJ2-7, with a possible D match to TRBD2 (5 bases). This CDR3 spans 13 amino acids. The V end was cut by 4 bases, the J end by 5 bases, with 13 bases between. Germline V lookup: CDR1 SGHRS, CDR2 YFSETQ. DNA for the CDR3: TGCGCCAGCAGCCAAACGCCGCGGGACGAGCAGTACTTC. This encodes CASSQTPRDEQYF.

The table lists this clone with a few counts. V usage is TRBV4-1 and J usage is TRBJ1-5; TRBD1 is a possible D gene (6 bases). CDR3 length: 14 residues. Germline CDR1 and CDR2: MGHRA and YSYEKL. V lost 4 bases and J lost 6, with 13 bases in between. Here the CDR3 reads CASSPGRGGQPQHF. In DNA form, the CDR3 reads TGCGCCAGCAGCCCCGGAAGGGGGGGTCAGCCCCAGCATTTT.

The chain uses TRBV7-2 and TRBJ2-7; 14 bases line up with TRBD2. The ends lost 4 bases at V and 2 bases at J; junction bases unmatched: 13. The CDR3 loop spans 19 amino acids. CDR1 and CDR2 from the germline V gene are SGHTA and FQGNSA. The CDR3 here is CASSSKGTSGSPPTYEQYF. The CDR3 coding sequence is TGTGCCAGCAGCTCCAAGGGGACTAGCGGGAGCCCCCCCACCTACGAGCAGTACTTC.

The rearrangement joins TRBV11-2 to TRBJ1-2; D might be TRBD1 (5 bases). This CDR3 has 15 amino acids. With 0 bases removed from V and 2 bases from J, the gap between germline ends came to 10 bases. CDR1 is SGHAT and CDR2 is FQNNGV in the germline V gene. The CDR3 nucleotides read TGTGCCAGCAGCTTAGATCGGGGGGAGAACTATGGCTACACCTTC. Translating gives CASSLDRGENYGYTF.

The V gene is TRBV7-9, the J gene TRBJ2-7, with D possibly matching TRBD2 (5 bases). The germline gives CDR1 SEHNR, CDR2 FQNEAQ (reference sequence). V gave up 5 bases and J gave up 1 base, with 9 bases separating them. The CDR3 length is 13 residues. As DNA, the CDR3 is TGTGCCAGCAGCCCCGAGGGATCCTACGAGCAGTACTTC. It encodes CASSPEGSYEQYF.

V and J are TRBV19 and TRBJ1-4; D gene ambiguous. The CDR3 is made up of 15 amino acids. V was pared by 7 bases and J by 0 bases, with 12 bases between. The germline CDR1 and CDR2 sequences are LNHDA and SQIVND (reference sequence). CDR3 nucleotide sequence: TGTGCCAGTATGGCCGGAGACGCAACTAATGAAAAACTGTTTTTT. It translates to CASMAGDATNEKLFF.

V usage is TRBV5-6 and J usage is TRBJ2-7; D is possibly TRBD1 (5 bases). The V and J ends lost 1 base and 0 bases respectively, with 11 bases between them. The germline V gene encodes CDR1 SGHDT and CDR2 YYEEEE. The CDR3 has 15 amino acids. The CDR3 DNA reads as TGTGCCAGCAGCTTGATCCAGGGATACTCCTACGAGCAGTACTTC. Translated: CASSLIQGYSYEQYF.

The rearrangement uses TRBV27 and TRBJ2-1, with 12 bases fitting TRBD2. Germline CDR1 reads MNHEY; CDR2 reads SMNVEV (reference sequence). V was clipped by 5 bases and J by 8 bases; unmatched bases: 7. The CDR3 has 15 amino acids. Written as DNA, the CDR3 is TGTGCCAGCAGTCATAGACTAGCGGGAGTTCATGAGCAGTTCTTC. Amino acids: CASSHRLAGVHEQFF.

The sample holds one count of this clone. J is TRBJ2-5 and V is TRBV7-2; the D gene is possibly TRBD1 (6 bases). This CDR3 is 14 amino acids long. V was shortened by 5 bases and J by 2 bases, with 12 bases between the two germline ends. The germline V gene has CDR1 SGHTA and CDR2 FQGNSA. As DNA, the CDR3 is TGTGCCAGCAGCCCTACAGGGTTACAAGAGACCCAGTACTTC. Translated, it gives CASSPTGLQETQYF.